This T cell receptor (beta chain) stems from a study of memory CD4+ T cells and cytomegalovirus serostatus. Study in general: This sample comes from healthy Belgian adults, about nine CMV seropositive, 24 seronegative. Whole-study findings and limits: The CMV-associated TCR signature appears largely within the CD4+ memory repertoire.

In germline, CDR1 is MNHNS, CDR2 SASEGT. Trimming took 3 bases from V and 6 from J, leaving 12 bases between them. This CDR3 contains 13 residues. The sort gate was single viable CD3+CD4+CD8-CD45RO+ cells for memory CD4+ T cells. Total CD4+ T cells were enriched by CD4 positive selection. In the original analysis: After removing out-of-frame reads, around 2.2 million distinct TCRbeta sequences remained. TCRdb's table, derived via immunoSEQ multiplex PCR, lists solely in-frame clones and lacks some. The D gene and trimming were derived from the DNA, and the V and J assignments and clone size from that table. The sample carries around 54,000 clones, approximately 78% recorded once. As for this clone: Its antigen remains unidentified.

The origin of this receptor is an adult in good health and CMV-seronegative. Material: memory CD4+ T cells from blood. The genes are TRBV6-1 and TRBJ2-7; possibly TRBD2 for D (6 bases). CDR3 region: CASSDWRGGEQYF. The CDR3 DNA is TGTGCCAGCAGTGATTGGAGGGGAGGCGAGCAGTACTTC.